This entry lists 27 T cell receptor beta chains sequenced from one sample in a study of T cells after yellow fever vaccination. A single record per CDR3 protein comes from TCRdb applying MiXCR to the 5' RACE reads. Of about 260,000 distinct CDR3 sequences in the sample, roughly 13% were seen once. The sequencing used CD4+ T cells sorted from PBMCs, collected 45 days after the yellow fever booster vaccination. These receptors were obtained from a man younger than 40 who received the YFV17D yellow fever vaccine.

V usage is TRBV28 and J usage is TRBJ2-6; TRBD1 aligns across 7 bases. The CDR3 is made up of 13 amino acids. J lost 8 bases, V lost 6 bases, and 4 bases had no gene match. CDR1 and CDR2 from the germline V gene are MDHEN and SYDVKM. CDR3 sequence reads: CASSSTGSNVLTF. The CDR3 nucleotides read TGTGCCAGCAGCTCGACAGGGTCCAACGTCCTGACTTTC.

This sequence joins TRBV24-1 and TRBJ2-2; D possibly matches TRBD1 or TRBD2 (5 bases each). The CDR3 contains 17 residues. V was trimmed by 9 bases and J by 4 bases, leaving 23 bases between them. Germline V lookup: CDR1 KGHDR, CDR2 SFDVKD. The CDR3 nucleotides read TGTGCCACCGGACCCACCACTGGGCAGGGAGTCACCGGGGAGCTGTTTTTT. As protein: CATGPTTGQGVTGELFF.

This clonotype was found many times. V and J are TRBV15 and TRBJ2-1, with 9 positions matching TRBD1. The ends lost 0 bases at V and 8 bases at J; junction bases unmatched: 8. The germline V gene has CDR1 LNHNV and CDR2 YYDKDF (reference sequence). The CDR3 is made up of 16 amino acids. DNA of the CDR3: TGTGCCACCAGCAGAGATAATAACAGGGGGCGTTATGAGCAGTTCTTC. Its translation is CATSRDNNRGRYEQFF.

The chain recombines TRBV6-2 or TRBV6-3 with TRBJ2-6; no reliable D call. This CDR3 comprises 13 residues. CDR1 is MNHEY, CDR2 SVGEGT, per germline. V lost 11 bases and J 2 bases, leaving 10 bases between the germline ends. CDR3 loop: CAASATGANVLTF. The DNA of the CDR3 is TGTGCCGCTTCAGCGACTGGGGCCAACGTCCTGACTTTC.

V gene TRBV6-1 combines with J gene TRBJ1-6; tentative D call: TRBD1 (5 bases). CDR3 size: 15 residues. Germline CDR1 reads MNHNS; CDR2 reads SASEGT. Trimming took 7 bases from V and 9 from J, leaving 19 bases between them. This CDR3 is CASKRPQAFGSPLHF. CDR3 in DNA: TGTGCCAGCAAAAGACCACAGGCGTTTGGTTCACCCCTCCACTTT.

This clonotype has a handful of counts. The chain is built from TRBV27 and TRBJ2-7; 9 bases match TRBD2. This CDR3 has 14 residues. Per the germline V gene, CDR1 is MNHEY and CDR2 is SMNVEV (reference sequence). The J segment lost 6 bases and the V segment lost 8 bases, leaving 11 bases of the junction unmatched. CDR3 DNA sequence: TGTGCCAGCGGCGGGAGGGCCCTTTCTGCCGAGCAGTACTTC. It specifies CASGGRALSAEQYF.

The chain employs TRBV28 and TRBJ1-6; a weak D match, TRBD1 (6 bases). Germline CDR1 MDHEN, CDR2 SYDVKM. The CDR3 sequence is 15 residues long. Between the trimmed V and J ends, which lost 4 bases and 12 bases, there was a span of 19 bases. Here the CDR3 reads CASSSHNRALGPLHF. CDR3 bases: TGTGCCAGCAGTTCCCATAACAGGGCCCTCGGACCCCTCCACTTT.

This clonotype has more than one count but fewer than ten. The chain carries TRBV7-2 and TRBJ2-1; 9 nucleotides align to TRBD2. Losses at the gene ends were 5 bases for V and 5 bases for J; bases not matched to a gene: 7. Germline lookup yields CDR1 SGHTA and CDR2 FQGNSA. The CDR3 extends over 15 amino acids. CDR3 in DNA: TGTGCCAGCAGCCCCCAGGGACTAGCCCACAATGAGCAGTTCTTC. It specifies CASSPQGLAHNEQFF.

The gene calls are TRBV6-6 and TRBJ2-3, with D possibly TRBD1 on 5 matching bases. Trimming took off 8 bases at V and 1 base at J, with 10 bases between the two ends. The CDR3 covers 13 residues. From germline, CDR1 is MNHNY and CDR2 SVGAGI (reference sequence). In nucleotides, the CDR3 is TGTGCCAGCGTTCCCAGGGGCACAGATACGCAGTATTTT. This gives the protein CASVPRGTDTQYF.

V and J are TRBV28 and TRBJ2-3; TRBD1 agrees at 7 bases. Germline V gives CDR1 MDHEN, CDR2 SYDVKM. With V trimmed by 7 bases and J by 7 bases, 14 bases remained unmatched. The CDR3 consists of 15 residues. The CDR3 coding sequence is TGTGCCAGCATCTCAGGGGGAGTGGAAAAAAATACGCAGTATTTT. The encoded protein is CASISGGVEKNTQYF.

CDR3 in amino acids: CASRLSGTTYEQYF. For the CDR3, the DNA is TGTGCCAGCAGACTTAGCGGGACTACCTACGAGCAGTACTTC. The chain has TRBV2 and TRBJ2-7, with 8 positions matching TRBD2. Germline V gives CDR1 SNHLY, CDR2 FYNNEI. CDR3 length: 14 amino acids. Trimming at V came to 6 bases and at J to 2 bases, leaving 6 bases not matched to a gene.

The chain couples TRBV12-3 or TRBV12-4 to TRBJ2-7, with 7 bases matching TRBD1. The CDR3 length is 15 residues. Trimming cost V 6 bases and J 5 bases; bases outside gene matches: 13. In nucleotides, the CDR3 is TGTGCCAGCAGAACCACGACAGGGAATCCCGACGAGCAGTACTTC. Translation: CASRTTTGNPDEQYF.

The sample holds a few counts of this clonotype. The chain carries TRBV21-1 and TRBJ1-5; the table's D call, TRBD1, has no DNA check behind it. TRBV21-1 is a pseudogene segment. The CDR3 runs 16 residues. This CDR3 reads CASSGRQGISNQPQHF. The CDR3 DNA is TGTGCCAGCAGCGGCCGACAGGGGATAAGCAATCAGCCCCAGCATTTT.

The gene calls are TRBV14 and TRBJ2-1; no clear D gene. The CDR3 extends over 15 amino acids. Trimming took off 1 base at V and 7 bases at J, with 14 bases between the two ends. Looked up from germline, CDR1 is SGHDN and CDR2 is FVKESK. The CDR3 DNA sequence: TGTGCCAGCAGCCAAGGAGTCGTGCCTAGAAATGAGCAGTTCTTC. This codes for CASSQGVVPRNEQFF.

This clonotype was observed a handful of times. The rearrangement joins TRBV11-2 to TRBJ1-1; D is unresolved. The V end lost 4 bases, the J end lost 0 bases, and 12 bases lay between the germline ends. The CDR3 spans 15 residues. The germline gives CDR1 SGHAT, CDR2 FQNNGV. The CDR3 region is CASSSQLSMNTEAFF. In nucleotides, the CDR3 is TGTGCCAGCAGCTCTCAACTCAGCATGAACACTGAAGCTTTCTTT. Combining the CDR3 with reference TRBV11-2 and TRBJ1-1 gives the whole variable domain EAGVAQSPRYKIIEKRQSVAFWCNPISGHATLYWYQQILGQGPKLLIQFQNNGVVDDSQLPKDRFSAERLKGVDSTLKIQPAKLEDSAVYLCASSSQLSMNTEAFFGQGTRLTVV.

The chain employs TRBV11-2 and TRBJ2-1, with TRBD2 matching over 13 bases. V shed 8 bases, J shed 10 bases, and the junction held 14 bases outside the gene matches. This CDR3 has 16 residues. Germline V gives CDR1 SGHAT, CDR2 FQNNGV. CDR3 DNA sequence: TGTGCCAGCTTTTTCGGGACTAGCGGGAATGGCGTGGAGCAGTTCTTC. It yields the protein CASFFGTSGNGVEQFF.

In this sample, this clonotype turned up a few times. The gene calls are TRBV7-3 and TRBJ2-1, with D perhaps TRBD1 or TRBD2 (6 bases each). V was shortened by 5 bases and J by 3 bases, with 14 bases between the two germline ends. The CDR3 runs 15 residues. The germline gives CDR1 SGHTA, CDR2 FQGTGA. For the CDR3, the DNA is TGTGCCAGCAGCAGAAGCGGAGGGGGCTACAATGAGCAGTTCTTC. It encodes CASSRSGGGYNEQFF.

In the case of this clonotype: It may be a read error: a sequence one base away is much more abundant. The chain has TRBV7-2 and TRBJ2-2; D is perhaps TRBD2 (6 bases). Trimming cost V 8 bases and J 1 base, with 14 bases left between them. Germline CDR1 SGHTA, CDR2 FQGNSA. The CDR3 is 15 amino acids. In DNA, the CDR3 is TGTGCCAGCTCCCCTAGCGCGATGAACACCGGGGAGCTGTTTTTT. This translates into CASSPSAMNTGELFF.

This clonotype has only a few counts. The chain employs TRBV27 and TRBJ2-1; D may match TRBD1 or TRBD2 (5 bases each). The CDR3 has 17 residues. With 5 bases removed from V and 8 bases from J, the gap between germline ends came to 25 bases. CDR1 MNHEY and CDR2 SMNVEV come from the germline V gene (reference sequence). In nucleotides, the CDR3 is TGTGCCAGCAGTCCACGACCCAGGGCGGCTGGGGGAGATGAGCAGTTCTTC. It encodes CASSPRPRAAGGDEQFF.

The chain has TRBV5-1 and TRBJ2-5; TRBD2 agrees at 10 bases. The CDR3 is made up of 16 amino acids. The junction had 10 bases not matched to a gene; V was cut back by 4 bases and J by 4 bases. Germline CDR1 reads SGHRS; CDR2 reads YFSETQ. The CDR3 nucleotides read TGCGCCAGCAGCACCACAAAAGCGGGAGGGGTAGAGACCCAGTACTTC. It yields the protein CASSTTKAGGVETQYF.

V is TRBV5-3 and J is TRBJ2-2; no clear D gene. TRBV5-3 has ORF status, its function being uncertain. The CDR3 spans 13 residues. V lost 9 bases, J lost 4 bases, and 13 bases lay in between. The CDR3 loop reads CAIGLWLTGELFF. CDR3 coding DNA: TGTGCCATCGGCTTGTGGCTCACCGGGGAGCTGTTTTTT.

The chain has TRBV11-2 and TRBJ2-7; D may correspond to TRBD1 or TRBD2 (7 bases each). V was pared by 11 bases and J by 3 bases, with 26 bases between. The CDR3 consists of 16 residues. Germline lookup yields CDR1 SGHAT and CDR2 FQNNGV. The CDR3: CASGRGRTGRYYEQYF. The CDR3 coding sequence is TGTGCCTCAGGGAGGGGCCGGACAGGCCGCTACTACGAGCAGTACTTC.

V is TRBV13 and J is TRBJ1-1, with TRBD1 as a possible D gene (5 bases). Germline CDR1 reads PRHDT; CDR2 reads FYEKMQ (reference sequence). This CDR3 region has 16 residues. Trimming removed 4 bases from V and 1 base from J, with 16 bases in between. The CDR3 spells CASSSRTRGGNTEAFF. CDR3 sequence (DNA): TGTGCCAGCAGCTCTCGGACAAGGGGCGGGAACACTGAAGCTTTCTTT. The full variable domain, its missing parts supplied by reference TRBV13 and TRBJ1-1, is AAGVIQSPRHLIKEKRETATLKCYPIPRHDTVYWYQQGPGQDPQFLISFYEKMQSDKGSIPDRFSAQQFSDYHSELNMSSLELGDSALYFCASSSRTRGGNTEAFFGQGTRLTVV.

The CDR3 sequence: CASSYGAASTYEQYF. The CDR3 nucleotides are TGTGCCAGCAGTTACGGTGCAGCCTCTACCTACGAGCAGTACTTC. The V and J genes are TRBV6-2 or TRBV6-3 and TRBJ2-7, with no clear D. The CDR3 is made up of 15 amino acids. Trimming left V 2 bases short and J 2 bases short, with 13 bases between. The V gene's germline CDR1 is MNHEY and CDR2 SVGEGT.

This chain links TRBV5-1 with TRBJ2-5; D remains unclear. CDR1 and CDR2 from the germline V gene are SGHRS and YFSETQ. Trimming left V 7 bases short and J 4 bases short, with 11 bases between. The CDR3 has 12 residues. CDR3 in DNA: TGCGCCAGCTCGGTCGGGCGAGAGACCCAGTACTTC. Translated: CASSVGRETQYF.

This rearrangement joins TRBV21-1 to TRBJ1-5. TRBV21-1 is shown as a pseudogene. The CDR3 is 13 residues long. The CDR3 is CASSQPPNQPQHF. For the CDR3, the DNA is TGTGCCAGCTCTCAACCACCTAATCAGCCCCAGCATTTT.

The CDR3 region is CAGRAGGSYNEQFF. In DNA form, the CDR3 reads TGTGCCGGCCGGGCGGGAGGTTCCTACAATGAGCAGTTCTTC. This chain joins TRBV6-2 or TRBV6-3 and TRBJ2-1; 8 nucleotides align to TRBD2. Trimming cost V 11 bases and J 1 base; bases outside gene matches: 7. This CDR3 is 14 amino acids long. Germline V gives CDR1 MNHEY, CDR2 SVGEGT.